This T cell receptor beta chain was identified during a study of radiotherapy plus CTLA-4 blockade in lung cancer. Study conclusions and caveats: Interferon-beta, together with early blood T cell clone dynamics, reportedly best predicted response.

The table came from immunoSEQ multiplex PCR; TCRdb's copy has only in-frame clones and leaves some out. This table holds about 97,000 clones, 65% to 75% found once. As for this clone: Its antigen is unidentified.

This CDR3 is built from 13 residues. The germline V gene encodes CDR1 SGHDN and CDR2 FVKESK. Trimming pared 3 bases from V and 2 bases from J, leaving 8 bases between. The chain joins TRBV14 to TRBJ2-7, with D maybe TRBD2 (6 bases). The receptor was derived from a human donor with non-small cell lung cancer who had a partial response to radiotherapy plus ipilimumab. Some clones in this sample may be carry-over from other donors' samples. The specimen comprised peripheral blood, sampled from a patient treated with radiotherapy plus ipilimumab. The CDR3 loop is CASSQQRAYEQYF. The CDR3 DNA reads as TGTGCCAGCAGCCAGCAGCGGGCCTACGAGCAGTACTTC. Full variable domain (outside the CDR3, taken from reference TRBV14 and TRBJ2-7): EAGVTQFPSHSVIEKGQTVTLRCDPISGHDNLYWYRRVMGKEIKFLLHFVKESKQDESGMPNNRFLAERTGGTYSTLKVQPAELEDSGVYFCASSQQRAYEQYFGPGTRLTVT.